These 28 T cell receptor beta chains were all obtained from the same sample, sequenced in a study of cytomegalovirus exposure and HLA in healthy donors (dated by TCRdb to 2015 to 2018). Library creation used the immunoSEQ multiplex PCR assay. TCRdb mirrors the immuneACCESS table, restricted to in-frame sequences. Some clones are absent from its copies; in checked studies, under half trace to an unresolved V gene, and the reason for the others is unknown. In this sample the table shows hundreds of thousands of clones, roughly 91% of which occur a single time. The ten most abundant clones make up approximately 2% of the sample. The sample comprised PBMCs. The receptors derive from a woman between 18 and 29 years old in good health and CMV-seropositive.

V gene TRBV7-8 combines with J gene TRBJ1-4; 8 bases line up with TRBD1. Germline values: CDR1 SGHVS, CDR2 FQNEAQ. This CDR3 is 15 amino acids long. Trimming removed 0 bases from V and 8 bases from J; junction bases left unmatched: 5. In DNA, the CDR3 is TGTGCCAGCAGCTTAGCGCTCCAGGGGGCCGAAAAACTGTTTTTT. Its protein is CASSLALQGAEKLFF.

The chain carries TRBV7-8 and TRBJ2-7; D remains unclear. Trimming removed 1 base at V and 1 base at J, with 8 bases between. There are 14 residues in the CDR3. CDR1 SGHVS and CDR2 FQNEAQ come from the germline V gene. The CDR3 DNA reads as TGTGCCAGCAGCTTAGATCCCCCTTCCTACGAGCAGTACTTC. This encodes CASSLDPPSYEQYF.

CDR3 region: CASSYSNRLPYYEQYF. The CDR3 DNA is TGTGCCAGCAGTTACTCAAACAGGCTTCCCTACTACGAGCAGTACTTC. This chain connects TRBV6-5 to TRBJ2-7, with a possible D match to TRBD1 (5 bases). Per the germline V gene, CDR1 is MNHEY and CDR2 is SVGAGI. The CDR3 runs to 16 residues. V shed 0 bases and J shed 3 bases, with 15 bases lying between them.

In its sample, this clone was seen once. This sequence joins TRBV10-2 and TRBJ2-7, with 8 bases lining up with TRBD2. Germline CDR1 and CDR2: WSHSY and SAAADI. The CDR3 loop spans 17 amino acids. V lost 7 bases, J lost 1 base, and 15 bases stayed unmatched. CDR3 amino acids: CASTSGGVRAPSYEQYF. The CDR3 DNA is TGCGCCAGCACCTCGGGGGGGGTCCGGGCGCCTTCCTACGAGCAGTACTTC.

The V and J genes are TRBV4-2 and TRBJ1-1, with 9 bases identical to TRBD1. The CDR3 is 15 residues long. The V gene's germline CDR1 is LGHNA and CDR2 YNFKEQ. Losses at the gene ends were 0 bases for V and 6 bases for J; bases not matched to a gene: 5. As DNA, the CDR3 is TGTGCCAGCAGCCAAGAAGGGCGACAGGGGGCTGAAGCTTTCTTT. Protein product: CASSQEGRQGAEAFF.

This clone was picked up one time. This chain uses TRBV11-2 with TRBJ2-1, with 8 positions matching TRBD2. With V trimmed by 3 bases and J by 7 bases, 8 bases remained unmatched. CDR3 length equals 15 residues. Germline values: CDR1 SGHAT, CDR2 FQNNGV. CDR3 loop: CASSFSGASGNEQFF. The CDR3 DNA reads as TGTGCCAGCAGCTTTAGCGGGGCCTCGGGGAATGAGCAGTTCTTC.

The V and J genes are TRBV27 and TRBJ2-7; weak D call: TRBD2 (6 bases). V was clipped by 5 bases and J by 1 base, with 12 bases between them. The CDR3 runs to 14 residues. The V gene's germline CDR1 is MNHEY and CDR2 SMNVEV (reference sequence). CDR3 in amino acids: CASSDGTSSYEQYF. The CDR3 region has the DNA TGTGCCAGCAGTGACGGGACTTCATCCTACGAGCAGTACTTC.

The CDR3 sequence: CASTLTGENTEAFF. The CDR3 DNA reads as TGCGCCAGCACCTTGACAGGAGAGAACACTGAAGCTTTCTTT. This chain uses TRBV4-1 with TRBJ1-1; possible D gene TRBD1, 6 bases. Germline V gene lookup returns CDR1 MGHRA and CDR2 YSYEKL. CDR3 length equals 14 residues. Trimming removed 7 bases at V and 1 base at J, with 13 bases between.

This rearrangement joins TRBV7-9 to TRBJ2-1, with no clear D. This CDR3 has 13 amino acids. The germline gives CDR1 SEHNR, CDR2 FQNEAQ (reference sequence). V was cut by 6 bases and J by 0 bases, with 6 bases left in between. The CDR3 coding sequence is TGTGCCAGCAGATTTAGCTCCTACAATGAGCAGTTCTTC. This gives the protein CASRFSSYNEQFF.

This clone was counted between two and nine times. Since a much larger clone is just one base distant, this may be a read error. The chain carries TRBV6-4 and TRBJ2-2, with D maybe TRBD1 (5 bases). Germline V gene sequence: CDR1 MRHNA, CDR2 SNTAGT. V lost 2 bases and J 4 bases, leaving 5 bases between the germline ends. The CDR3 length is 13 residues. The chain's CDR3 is CASSDRGTGELFF. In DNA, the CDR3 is TGTGCCAGCAGTGACAGGGGCACCGGGGAGCTGTTTTTT.

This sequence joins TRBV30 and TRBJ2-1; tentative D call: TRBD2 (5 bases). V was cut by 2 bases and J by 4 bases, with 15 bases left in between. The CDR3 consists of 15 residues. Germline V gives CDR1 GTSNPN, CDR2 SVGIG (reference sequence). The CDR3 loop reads CAWSKDFEEYNEQFF. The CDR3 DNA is TGTGCCTGGAGTAAGGACTTTGAAGAATACAATGAGCAGTTCTTC.

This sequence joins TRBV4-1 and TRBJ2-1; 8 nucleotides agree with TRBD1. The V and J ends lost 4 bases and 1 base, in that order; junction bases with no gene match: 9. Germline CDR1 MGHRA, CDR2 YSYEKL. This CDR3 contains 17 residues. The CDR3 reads CASSRRVTGVSYNEQFF. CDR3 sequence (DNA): TGCGCCAGCAGCCGCCGCGTGACAGGGGTATCCTACAATGAGCAGTTCTTC.

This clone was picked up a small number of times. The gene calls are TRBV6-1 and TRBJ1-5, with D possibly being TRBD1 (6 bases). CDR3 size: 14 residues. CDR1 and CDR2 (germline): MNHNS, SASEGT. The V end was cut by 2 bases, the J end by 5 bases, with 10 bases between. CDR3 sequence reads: CASSESGAHQPQHF. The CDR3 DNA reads TGTGCCAGCAGTGAATCAGGGGCCCATCAGCCCCAGCATTTT.

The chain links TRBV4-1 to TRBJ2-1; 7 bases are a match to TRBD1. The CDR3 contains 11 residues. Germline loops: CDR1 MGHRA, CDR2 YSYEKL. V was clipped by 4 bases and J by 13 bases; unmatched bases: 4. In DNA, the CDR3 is TGCGCCAGCAGCCCGGGACAGTTCCAGTTCTTC. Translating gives CASSPGQFQFF.

The CDR3 sequence is CASSVGLAENTDTQYF. The CDR3 DNA follows: TGTGCCAGCAGCGTAGGACTAGCGGAGAACACAGATACGCAGTATTTT. The chain has TRBV9 and TRBJ2-3; 9 nucleotides align to TRBD2. This CDR3 is 16 amino acids long. Trimming removed 0 bases from V and 2 bases from J; junction bases left unmatched: 4. Germline V gene data show CDR1 as SGDLS and CDR2 as YYNGEE.

The CDR3 bases are TGTGCCAGCAGTGGGGACAGGACCGGCTCTGGAAACACCATATATTTT. This gives the protein CASSGDRTGSGNTIYF. The rearrangement joins TRBV2 to TRBJ1-3, with 8 positions matching TRBD1. The CDR3 has 16 amino acids. CDR1 is SNHLY and CDR2 is FYNNEI in the germline V gene. Trimming removed 4 bases from V and 0 bases from J; junction bases left unmatched: 5. Full variable domain (outside the CDR3, taken from reference TRBV2 and TRBJ1-3): EPEVTQTPSHQVTQMGQEVILRCVPISNHLYFYWYRQILGQKVEFLVSFYNNEISEKSEIFDDQFSVERPDGSNFTLKIRSTKLEDSAMYFCASSGDRTGSGNTIYFGEGSWLTVV.

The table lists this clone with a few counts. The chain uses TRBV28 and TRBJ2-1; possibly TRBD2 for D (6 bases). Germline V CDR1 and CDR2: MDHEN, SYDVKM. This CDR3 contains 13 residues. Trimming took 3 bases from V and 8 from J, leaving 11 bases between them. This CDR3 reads CASSLGRDYEQFF. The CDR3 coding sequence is TGTGCCAGCAGTTTGGGGCGGGATTATGAGCAGTTCTTC.

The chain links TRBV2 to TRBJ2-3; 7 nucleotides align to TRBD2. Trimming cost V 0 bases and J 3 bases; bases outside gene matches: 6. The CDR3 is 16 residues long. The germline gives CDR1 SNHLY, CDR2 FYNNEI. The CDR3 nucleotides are TGTGCCAGCAGTGAAGCCACAAGCGGGACTACAGATACGCAGTATTTT. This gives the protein CASSEATSGTTDTQYF.

The CDR3 spells CATSRDFRSGRADEQYF. The DNA for the CDR3 is TGTGCCACCAGCAGAGATTTTAGGAGCGGGAGGGCCGACGAGCAGTACTTC. This chain uses TRBV15 with TRBJ2-7; 10 nucleotides line up with TRBD2. Unmatched junction bases numbered 10, after V lost 0 bases and J lost 5 bases. Germline CDR1 is LNHNV and CDR2 is YYDKDF (reference sequence). The CDR3 is 17 amino acids.

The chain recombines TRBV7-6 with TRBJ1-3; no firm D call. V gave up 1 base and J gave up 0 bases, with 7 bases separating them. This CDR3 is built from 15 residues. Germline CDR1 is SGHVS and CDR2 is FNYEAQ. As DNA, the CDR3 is TGTGCCAGCAGCTTAGGGCCGCTCTCTGGAAACACCATATATTTT. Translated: CASSLGPLSGNTIYF.

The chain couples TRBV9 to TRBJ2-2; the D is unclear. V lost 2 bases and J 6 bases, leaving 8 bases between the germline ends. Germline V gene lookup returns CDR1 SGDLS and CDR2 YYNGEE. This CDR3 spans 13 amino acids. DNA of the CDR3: TGTGCCAGCAGCGTGTGGAGTTCCGGGGAGCTGTTTTTT. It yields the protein CASSVWSSGELFF.

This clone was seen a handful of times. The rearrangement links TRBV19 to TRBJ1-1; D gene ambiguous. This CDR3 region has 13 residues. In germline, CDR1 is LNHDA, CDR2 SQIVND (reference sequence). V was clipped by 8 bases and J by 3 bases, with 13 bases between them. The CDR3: CASLEGVDTEAFF. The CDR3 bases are TGTGCCAGTCTGGAGGGCGTGGACACTGAAGCTTTCTTT.

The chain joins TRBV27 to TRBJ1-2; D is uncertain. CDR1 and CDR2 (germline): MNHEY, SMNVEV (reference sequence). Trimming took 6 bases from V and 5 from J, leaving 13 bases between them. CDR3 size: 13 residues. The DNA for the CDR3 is TGTGCCAGCAGAATGTCAACCGGGTATGGCTACACCTTC. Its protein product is CASRMSTGYGYTF.

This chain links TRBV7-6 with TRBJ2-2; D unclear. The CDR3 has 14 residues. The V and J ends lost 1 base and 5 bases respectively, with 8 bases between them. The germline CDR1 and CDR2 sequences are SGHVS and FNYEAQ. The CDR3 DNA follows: TGTGCCAGCAGCTTAGGTCACCTAACCGGGGAGCTGTTTTTT. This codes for CASSLGHLTGELFF.

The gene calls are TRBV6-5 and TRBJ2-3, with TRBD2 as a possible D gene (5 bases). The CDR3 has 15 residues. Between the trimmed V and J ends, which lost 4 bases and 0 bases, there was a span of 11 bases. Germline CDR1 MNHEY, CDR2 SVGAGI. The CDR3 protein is CASSLGAASTDTQYF. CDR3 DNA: TGTGCCAGCAGTTTAGGAGCGGCAAGCACAGATACGCAGTATTTT.

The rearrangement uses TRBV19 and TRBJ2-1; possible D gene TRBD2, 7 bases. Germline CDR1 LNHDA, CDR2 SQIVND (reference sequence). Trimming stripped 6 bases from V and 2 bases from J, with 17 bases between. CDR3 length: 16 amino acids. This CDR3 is CASSRGGDGAYNEQFF. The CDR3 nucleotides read TGTGCCAGTAGCCGAGGGGGGGACGGTGCCTACAATGAGCAGTTCTTC. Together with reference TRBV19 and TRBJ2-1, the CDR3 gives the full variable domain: DGGITQSPKYLFRKEGQNVTLSCEQNLNHDAMYWYRQDPGQGLRLIYYSQIVNDFQKGDIAEGYSVSREKKESFPLTVTSAQKNPTAFYLCASSRGGDGAYNEQFFGPGTRLTVL.

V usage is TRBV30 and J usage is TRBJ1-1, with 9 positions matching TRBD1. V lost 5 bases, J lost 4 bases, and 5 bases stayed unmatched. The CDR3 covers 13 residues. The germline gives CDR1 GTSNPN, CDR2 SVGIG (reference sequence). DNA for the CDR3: TGTGCCTGGGGGTGGGGACAGGGCACTGAAGCTTTCTTT. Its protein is CAWGWGQGTEAFF.

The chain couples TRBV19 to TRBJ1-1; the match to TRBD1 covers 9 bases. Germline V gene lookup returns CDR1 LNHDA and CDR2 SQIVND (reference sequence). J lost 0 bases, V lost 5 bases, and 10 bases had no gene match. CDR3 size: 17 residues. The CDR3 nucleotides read TGTGCCAGTAGTCCCGGACAGGGGCAAATATTGAACACTGAAGCTTTCTTT. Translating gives CASSPGQGQILNTEAFF. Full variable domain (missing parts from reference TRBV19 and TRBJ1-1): DGGITQSPKYLFRKEGQNVTLSCEQNLNHDAMYWYRQDPGQGLRLIYYSQIVNDFQKGDIAEGYSVSREKKESFPLTVTSAQKNPTAFYLCASSPGQGQILNTEAFFGQGTRLTVV.